This T cell receptor beta chain derives from a study of T-cell reconstitution after alpha-beta-depleted transplantation in children. It was with unique molecular identifiers that the TCRbeta library was prepared. MiXCR, applied by TCRdb to the PCR reads, yields one record per CDR3 protein. Altogether about 830,000 distinct CDR3 sequences are present, roughly 15% being singletons, with the ten largest covering roughly 5%. The J segment lost 3 bases and the V segment lost 4 bases, leaving 6 bases of the junction unmatched. The length of the CDR3 is 14 residues. Germline CDR1 reads SEHNR; CDR2 reads FQNEAQ (reference sequence). Study conclusions and caveats: Diversity and T-cell counts at one year after transplant derived mostly from new T cells.

On this clonotype itself: Its specificity is unknown.

J is TRBJ2-7 and V is TRBV7-9, with 7 bases identical to TRBD1. This receptor was identified in a male patient younger than 18 who had a stem cell transplant for acute lymphoblastic leukemia, so the T cells may come from the graft donor. Sequences were derived from PBMCs, mostly from graft donor cells, sampled 360 days after TCRalphabeta/CD19-depleted stem cell transplant. As DNA, the CDR3 is TGTGCCAGCAGCTCCTTGGGACAGAACTACGAGCAGTACTTC. It yields the protein CASSSLGQNYEQYF. Drawing the rest from reference TRBV7-9 and TRBJ2-7, the complete variable domain is DTGVSQNPRHKITKRGQNVTFRCDPISEHNRLYWYRQTLGQGPEFLTYFQNEAQLEKSRLLSDRFSAERPKGSFSTLEIQRTEQGDSAMYLCASSSLGQNYEQYFGPGTRLTVT.